Reported below is one T cell receptor beta chain. Its antigen remains undetermined. Base qualities are missing; no much larger clone stands one base away. Each collaborating institution followed its own protocols to collect whole blood in K2EDTA tubes. For TCRbeta analysis, collaborators shipped samples as frozen whole blood, isolated PBMCs, or DNA extracted from either of those sample types. V and J are truncated by 6 bases and 8 bases respectively, leaving an intervening sequence of 14 bases. CDR3 length: 13 amino acids, cysteine to phenylalanine. Kept here is only the CDR3 DNA, which spans 39 bases and is read in frame from base 1. The germline V gene sets CDR1 to MDHEN and CDR2 to SYDVKM. This record comes from a study of blood T cell repertoires in COVID-19 (TCRdb year 2020). At the level of the whole study: Collaborator samples came from the United States, Italy and Spain and covered acute and convalescent phases of COVID-19. Where available, HLA class I and class II types were taken from metadata supplied by the sample provider and were not determined by assay-based typing. The repertoires were released in a freely available public database intended as a resource for research on the immune response to SARS-CoV-2. The dataset comprised deeply sampled blood TCRbeta repertoires from subjects exposed to, actively infected with, or recovered from COVID-19. Samples were obtained from the ongoing ImmuneRACE study (first 160 participants) and from over a thousand subjects provided by 6 global collaborators. The material from the prospective study consisted of cDNA or gDNA derived from T cells, B-cell-depleted T cells, or PBMCs. The sample metadata nearly always contained a de-identified subject ID, COVID-19 status, age in years and sex.

TCRbeta CDR3 regions were amplified from genomic DNA by means of the immunoSEQ Assay, a bias-controlled multiplex PCR. As for how the authors treated the data: Within the assay, amplification of reference gene primers was used to estimate how many nucleated cells each sample contained. Sequence reads were collapsed and filtered to measure the absolute abundance of every unique TCRbeta CDR3 rearrangement. For each sample, productive Simpson clonality was calculated as the square root of Simpson's diversity index across productive rearrangements. TCRdb's version of the immuneACCESS table is confined to in-frame rearrangements and falls short of the full clone set. An unresolved V gene accounts for under half of the shortfall where checked; the remainder is of unknown origin. That table furnishes V, J and clone size, whereas the DNA furnished D and trimming. Across this sample there are some 150,000 clones, with around nine tenths seen only once. Less than 3% of the sample goes to the ten largest clones.

The paper as a whole reports these results and caveats: How much clinical and demographic metadata was included differed by source and by participant, and the metadata was provided uncurated.

Sequenced input: peripheral blood. This receptor was obtained from a man in his sixties with active or convalescent COVID-19. In this chain, TRBV28 is recombined with TRBJ2-4, and the D gene may be TRBD2, 5 bases matching. In nucleotides, the sequence is TGTGCCAGCAGCCGGGGTCTTGGAGACATTCAGTACTTC. It translates to CASSRGLGDIQYF.